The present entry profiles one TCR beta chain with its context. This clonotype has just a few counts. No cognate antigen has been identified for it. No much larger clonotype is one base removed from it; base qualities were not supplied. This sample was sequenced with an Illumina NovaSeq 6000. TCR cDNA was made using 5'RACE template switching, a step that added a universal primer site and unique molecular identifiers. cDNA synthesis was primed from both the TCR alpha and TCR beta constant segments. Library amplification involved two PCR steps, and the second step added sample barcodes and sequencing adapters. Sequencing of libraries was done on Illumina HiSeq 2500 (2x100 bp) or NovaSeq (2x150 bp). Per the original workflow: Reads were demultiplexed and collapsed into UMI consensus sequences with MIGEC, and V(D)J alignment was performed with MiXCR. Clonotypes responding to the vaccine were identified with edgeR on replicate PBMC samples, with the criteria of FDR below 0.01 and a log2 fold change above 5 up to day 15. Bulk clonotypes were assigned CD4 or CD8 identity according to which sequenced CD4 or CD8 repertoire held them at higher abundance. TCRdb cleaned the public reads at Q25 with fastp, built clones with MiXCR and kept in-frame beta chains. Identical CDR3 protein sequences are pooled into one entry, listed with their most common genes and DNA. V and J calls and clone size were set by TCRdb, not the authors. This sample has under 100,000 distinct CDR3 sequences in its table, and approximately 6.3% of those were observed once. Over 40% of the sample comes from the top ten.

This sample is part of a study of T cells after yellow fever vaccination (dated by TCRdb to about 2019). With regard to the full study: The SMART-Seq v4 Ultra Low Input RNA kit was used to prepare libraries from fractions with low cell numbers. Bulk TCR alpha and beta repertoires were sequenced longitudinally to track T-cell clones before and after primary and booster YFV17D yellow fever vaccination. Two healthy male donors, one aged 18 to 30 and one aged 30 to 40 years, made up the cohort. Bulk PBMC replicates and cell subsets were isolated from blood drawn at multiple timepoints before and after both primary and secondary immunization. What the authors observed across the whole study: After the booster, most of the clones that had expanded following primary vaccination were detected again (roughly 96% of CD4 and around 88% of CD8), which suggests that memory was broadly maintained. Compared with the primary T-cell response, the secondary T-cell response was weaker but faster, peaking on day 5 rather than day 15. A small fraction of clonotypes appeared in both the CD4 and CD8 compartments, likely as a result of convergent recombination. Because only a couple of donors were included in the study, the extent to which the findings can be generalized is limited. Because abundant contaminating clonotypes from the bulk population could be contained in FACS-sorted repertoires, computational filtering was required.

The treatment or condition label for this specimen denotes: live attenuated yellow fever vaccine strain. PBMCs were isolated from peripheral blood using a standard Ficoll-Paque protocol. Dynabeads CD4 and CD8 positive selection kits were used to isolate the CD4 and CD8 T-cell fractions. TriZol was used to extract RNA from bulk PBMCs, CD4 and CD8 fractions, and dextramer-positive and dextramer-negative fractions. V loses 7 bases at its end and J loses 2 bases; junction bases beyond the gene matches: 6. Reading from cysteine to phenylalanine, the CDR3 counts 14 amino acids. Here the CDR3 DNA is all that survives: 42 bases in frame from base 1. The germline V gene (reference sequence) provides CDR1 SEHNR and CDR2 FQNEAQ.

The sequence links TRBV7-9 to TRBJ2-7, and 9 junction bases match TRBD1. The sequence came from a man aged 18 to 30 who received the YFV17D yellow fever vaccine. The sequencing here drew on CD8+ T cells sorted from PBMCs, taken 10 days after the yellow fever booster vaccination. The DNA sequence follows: TGTGCCAGCACCGGGGACAGGGCCACCTACGAGCAGTACTTC. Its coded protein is CASTGDRATYEQYF.